This TCR beta chain was obtained from a study of cytomegalovirus exposure and HLA in healthy donors. Produced via immunoSEQ multiplex PCR; TCRdb's table is partial and in-frame only. The sample contains some 150,000 clones, around nine tenths of which appear only once. Sequencing was done on a sample of PBMCs. This sequence was found in a man between 18 and 35 years old in good health and CMV-seronegative.

The CDR3 nucleotides are TGTGCCAGCAGTCCTACAGGGTACAGCAATCAGCCCCAGCATTTT. Amino acid sequence: CASSPTGYSNQPQHF. This chain links TRBV2 with TRBJ1-5; D possibly corresponds to TRBD1 (6 bases). There are 15 residues in the CDR3. CDR1 SNHLY and CDR2 FYNNEI come from the germline V gene. V lost 5 bases and J 1 base, leaving 12 bases between the germline ends.